These T cell receptor beta chains were read from a single sample in a study of glioma-infiltrating T cells. Via MiXCR, TCRdb re-called the multiplex PCR reads, giving one row per CDR3 protein. This table has 400,000 or so distinct CDR3 sequences, roughly two fifths appearing once. Sequenced input: glioma tissue, nonneoplastic brain tissue, or PBMCs (not recorded which). The receptor set was obtained from a human donor with low-grade glioma or glioblastoma, undergoing nonglioma brain surgery, or in good health (not recorded which). CDR3s include the opening cysteine and the closing phenylalanine or tryptophan. D genes are given only for firm matches. Only some rows state a clone size, as once, few, many or a class for expanded clones.

J gene	D gene	clone size	V gene	CDR3 protein	CDR3 DNA
TRBJ2-7	NA	NA	TRBV20-1	CSVRSRDPDLEQYF	TGCAGTGTCCGAAGCCGGGACCCAGACCTCGAGCAGTACTTC
TRBJ2-2	NA	once	TRBV20-1	CSASRRLGFSGELFF	TGCAGTGCTAGCAGGCGGCTCGGGTTCTCCGGGGAGCTGTTTTTT
TRBJ1-1	NA	many	TRBV6-1	CASSEKDIRLNTEAFF	TGTGCCAGCAGTGAAAAGGACATAAGACTGAACACTGAAGCTTTCTTT
TRBJ2-7	TRBD2	many	TRBV6-1	CASTSAGGEQYF	TGTGCCAGCACCTCCGCGGGGGGTGAGCAGTACTTC
TRBJ2-7	NA	NA	TRBV6-5	CASSYGYERYF	TGTGCCAGCAGTTATGGGTACGAGCGGTACTTC
TRBJ1-5	NA	NA	TRBV20-1	CSARWALGNQPQHF	TGCAGTGCCCGGTGGGCCTTGGGCAATCAGCCCCAGCATTTT
TRBJ1-1	NA	many	TRBV6-1	CATALKGMNTEAFF	TGTGCCACCGCCCTCAAGGGGATGAACACTGAAGCTTTCTTT
TRBJ1-5	NA	NA	TRBV7-2	CASSLGGWTRRLDQPQHF	TGTGCCAGCAGCTTAGGGGGATGGACAAGACGGTTAGATCAGCCCCAGCATTTT
TRBJ2-7	TRBD2	many	TRBV27	CASSPRTSGSSYEQYF	TGTGCCAGCAGTCCGCGGACTAGCGGGAGCTCCTACGAGCAGTACTTC
TRBJ2-5	TRBD2	few	TRBV28	CASSLLAGGGETQYF	TGTGCCAGCAGTCTACTAGCGGGAGGTGGGGAGACCCAGTACTTC
TRBJ1-3	NA	NA	TRBV3-1	CASSKRGGGNTIYF	TGTGCCAGCAGCAAGCGGGGAGGTGGAAACACCATATATTTT
TRBJ1-2	NA	NA	TRBV19	CASTPTWEGGYTF	TGTGCCAGTACCCCGACATGGGAAGGTGGCTACACCTTC
TRBJ2-1	NA	NA	TRBV27	CASGSGGLDQFF	TGTGCCAGCGGGTCTGGGGGGCTAGATCAGTTCTTC
TRBJ1-4	NA	few	TRBV7-2	CASSAGREYEKLFF	TGTGCCAGCAGCGCGGGAAGGGAATATGAAAAACTGTTTTTT
TRBJ2-2	TRBD2	NA	TRBV7-2	CASSFLAGEVTGELFF	TGTGCCAGCAGCTTTCTCGCGGGAGAGGTCACCGGGGAGCTGTTTTTT
TRBJ1-1	NA	few	TRBV20-1	CSARGGGPNTEAFF	TGCAGTGCTAGAGGAGGGGGACCTAACACTGAAGCTTTCTTT
TRBJ2-4	TRBD2	NA	TRBV6-1	CANSTLAGESAKNIQYF	TGTGCCAACAGTACCCTAGCGGGAGAGAGCGCCAAAAACATTCAGTACTTC
TRBJ1-6	TRBD1	NA	TRBV6-6	CASSYSPSPGGNSPLHF	TGTGCCAGCAGTTACAGTCCTTCCCCAGGGGGTAATTCACCCCTCCACTTT
TRBJ2-7	NA	NA	TRBV4-1	CASSQDRGLNYEQHF	TGCGCCAGCAGCCAAGATCGGGGACTTAACTACGAGCAGCACTTC
TRBJ1-4	TRBD1	many	TRBV27	CASTSWGQGTNEKLFF	TGTGCCAGCACTTCTTGGGGACAGGGAACTAATGAAAAACTGTTTTTT
TRBJ2-7	TRBD1	few	TRBV3-1	CASSQGQGVGEQYF	TGTGCCAGCAGCCAGGGACAGGGAGTCGGCGAGCAGTACTTC
TRBJ2-7	TRBD2	few	TRBV4-2	CASSPELAGAYEQYF	TGTGCCAGCAGCCCAGAACTAGCGGGAGCCTACGAGCAGTACTTC
TRBJ1-2	NA	many	TRBV6-1	CASNGLPGWGGYTF	TGTGCCAGCAACGGCCTCCCTGGTTGGGGAGGCTACACCTTC
TRBJ2-7	TRBD1	many	TRBV15	CATSRVDRGNEQYF	TGTGCCACCAGCAGAGTGGACAGGGGGAACGAGCAGTACTTC
TRBJ2-7	TRBD1	many	TRBV6-6	CASSYSKRTGGHEQYF	TGTGCCAGCAGTTACTCGAAAAGGACAGGGGGACACGAGCAGTACTTC
TRBJ2-1	NA	many	TRBV28	CASSFSGLITEQFF	TGTGCCAGCAGTTTTAGTGGACTCATCACTGAGCAGTTCTTC
TRBJ1-2	NA	few	TRBV28	CASSLWVGPYGYTF	TGTGCCAGCAGTTTATGGGTGGGGCCCTATGGCTACACCTTC
TRBJ1-3	TRBD1	many	TRBV7-2	CAGGTDRNTIYF	TGTGCCGGCGGGACAGACCGAAACACCATATATTTT
TRBJ2-2	TRBD1	few	TRBV19	CASSIIGGNTGELFF	TGTGCCAGTAGTATCATAGGGGGCAACACCGGGGAGCTGTTTTTT
TRBJ2-1	NA	NA	TRBV3-1	CASSLGAGAYNEQFF	TGTGCCAGCAGCCTCGGCGCAGGAGCCTACAATGAGCAGTTCTTC
TRBJ1-1	NA	NA	TRBV18	CASSPPLRGTEASF	TGTGCCAGCTCACCACCTCTGCGAGGTACTGAAGCTTCCTTT
TRBJ1-1	TRBD1	NA	TRBV28	CASLDRGTVGTEAFF	TGTGCCAGCCTGGACAGGGGGACAGTAGGAACTGAAGCTTTCTTT
TRBJ2-7	TRBD1	few	TRBV2	CASSAGTGAYEQYF	TGTGCCAGCAGCGCCGGGACAGGGGCCTACGAGCAGTACTTC
TRBJ2-3	TRBD1	many	TRBV7-2	CASSPRTGYRSDTQYF	TGTGCCAGCAGCCCGAGGACAGGGTATCGGTCAGATACGCAGTATTTT
TRBJ1-1	NA	many	TRBV20-1	CSYGRRGNTEAFF	TGCAGTTACGGAAGGCGGGGGAACACTGAAGCTTTCTTT
TRBJ1-5	TRBD1	many	TRBV10-3	CAISQDRDNQPQHF	TGTGCCATCAGTCAAGACAGGGACAATCAGCCCCAGCATTTT
TRBJ2-7	NA	NA	TRBV27	CASAGPKYEQYF	TGTGCCAGCGCGGGACCGAAGTACGAGCAGTACTTC
TRBJ2-1	NA	NA	TRBV12-3/TRBV12-4	CASRGGRERKNEQFF	TGTGCCAGCAGGGGGGGGCGGGAGAGGAAGAATGAGCAGTTCTTC
TRBJ2-1	TRBD1	many	TRBV20-1	CSARDRGSYNEQFF	TGCAGTGCCAGGGACAGGGGCTCCTACAATGAGCAGTTCTTC
TRBJ2-5	NA	many	TRBV6-1	CASSGQLTQYF	TGTGCCAGCAGTGGCCAGTTGACCCAGTACTTC
TRBJ2-1	NA	NA	TRBV2	CASSAGLGGSYNEQFF	TGTGCCAGCAGCGCCGGACTGGGGGGCTCCTACAATGAGCAGTTCTTC
TRBJ2-3	NA	few	TRBV7-3	CASSLQGARDTQYF	TGTGCCAGCAGCTTACAAGGGGCCCGAGATACGCAGTATTTT
TRBJ2-1	NA	NA	TRBV15	CATSRKGSTYNEQFF	TGTGCCACCAGCAGAAAGGGATCAACCTACAATGAGCAGTTCTTC
TRBJ2-1	TRBD2	NA	TRBV20-1	CSATSGSNNEQFF	TGCAGTGCTACTAGCGGGAGCAACAATGAGCAGTTCTTC
TRBJ2-7	NA	few	TRBV6-1	CASSYWDSTTHEQYF	TGTGCCAGCAGTTACTGGGACTCCACAACCCACGAGCAGTACTTC
TRBJ2-3	NA	many	TRBV6-2/TRBV6-3	CASSHFTDTQYF	TGTGCCAGCAGTCATTTCACAGATACGCAGTATTTT
TRBJ2-1	NA	NA	TRBV10-3	CAISVWLAADEQLF	TGTGCCATCAGTGTCTGGTTAGCGGCCGATGAGCAGCTCTTC
TRBJ1-2	NA	many	TRBV6-1	CASSSGILNYGYTF	TGTGCCAGCAGTTCAGGGATTCTTAACTATGGCTACACCTTC
TRBJ2-7	NA	once	TRBV27	CASSRQVGSYEQYF	TGTGCCAGCAGTCGACAGGTAGGCTCCTACGAGCAGTACTTC
TRBJ2-1	TRBD2	once	TRBV11-2	CASNPRTSGSYNEQFF	TGTGCCAGCAACCCGAGGACTAGCGGTTCCTACAATGAGCAGTTCTTC
TRBJ2-1	NA	NA	TRBV7-9	CASSLANYNEQFF	TGTGCCAGCAGCTTGGCAAATTACAATGAGCAGTTCTTC
TRBJ2-1	NA	NA	TRBV7-9	CASSMTPAYNEQFF	TGTGCCAGCAGCATGACCCCTGCCTACAATGAGCAGTTCTTC
TRBJ2-1	NA	NA	TRBV7-9	CASSTTRGDEQFF	TGTGCCAGCAGCACGACTCGGGGCGATGAGCAGTTCTTC
TRBJ2-1	TRBD1	few	TRBV11-2	CASSLVLGQDSYNEQFF	TGTGCCAGCAGCTTAGTCCTTGGACAGGACTCCTACAATGAGCAGTTCTTC
TRBJ2-3	TRBD2	many	TRBV27	CASTFGTSGRDTQYF	TGTGCCAGCACCTTCGGGACTAGCGGGAGGGATACGCAGTATTTT
TRBJ1-1	TRBD1	NA	TRBV12-3/TRBV12-4	CASSPQGAEAFF	TGTGCCAGCAGTCCCCAGGGGGCTGAAGCTTTCTTT
TRBJ2-2	NA	NA	TRBV6-1	CASSHNTGELFF	TGTGCCAGCAGCCATAACACCGGGGAGCTGTTTTTT